These T cell receptor beta chains were read from a single sample in a study of blood T cell repertoires in COVID-19. The assay was immunoSEQ multiplex PCR, and TCRdb's table has in-frame clones only and misses some. The table lists about 310,000 clones, around 92% of them singletons. What was sequenced was PBMCs or T cells enriched from blood (not recorded which). The receptors were gathered from a young woman who had recovered from COVID-19. The CDR3 runs from the conserved cysteine through the conserved F or W. A D gene is named only where the DNA matches it firmly. Size values are once, few and many counts, or a class for expanded clones, and some rows have none.

j_call clone_size d_call v_call cdr3_aa cdr3_nt
TRBJ2-4 - - TRBV20-1 CSASWGQSAKNIQYF TGCAGTGCTAGTTGGGGACAATCAGCCAAAAACATTCAGTACTTC
TRBJ1-6 - TRBD1 TRBV6-1 CASSELGTGYNSPLHF TGTGCCAGCAGTGAATTGGGGACAGGGTATAATTCACCCCTCCACTTT
TRBJ2-2 - TRBD1 TRBV19 CASSVRTGGYLDGELFF TGTGCCAGTAGTGTTCGGACAGGGGGCTATCTTGACGGGGAGCTGTTTTTT
TRBJ1-5 - - TRBV19 CASSSAGISQPQHF TGTGCCAGTAGTTCTGCAGGGATCTCTCAGCCCCAGCATTTT
TRBJ2-5 - - TRBV2 CASRGTLARGTQYF TGTGCCAGCAGGGGGACCCTAGCGCGAGGGACCCAGTACTTC
TRBJ2-5 - - TRBV5-4 CASSRQRNQETQYF TGTGCCAGCAGCCGACAGAGAAACCAAGAGACCCAGTACTTC
TRBJ1-1 - - TRBV19 CASSIYGGEAFF TGTGCCAGTAGTATATACGGCGGTGAAGCTTTCTTT
TRBJ2-2 - TRBD2 TRBV13 CASSLDGGSGTGELFF TGTGCCAGCAGCTTAGATGGCGGGAGTGGCACCGGGGAGCTGTTTTTT
TRBJ2-1 - - TRBV18 CASSPLDRSSYNEQFF TGTGCCAGCTCACCACTTGACAGAAGCTCCTACAATGAGCAGTTCTTC
TRBJ2-2 once TRBD2 TRBV2 CASSPLAGSAGELFF TGTGCCAGCAGTCCCCTAGCGGGATCTGCCGGGGAGCTGTTTTTT
TRBJ2-5 few - TRBV19 CASSQKETQYF TGTGCCAGTAGTCAAAAAGAGACCCAGTACTTC
TRBJ1-5 - - TRBV5-1 CASSVGPGVAGVQPQHF TGCGCCAGCAGCGTTGGCCCTGGTGTGGCAGGGGTTCAGCCCCAGCATTTT
TRBJ1-1 - - TRBV7-2 CASSLATPNTEAFF TGTGCCAGCAGCTTAGCCACACCTAACACTGAAGCTTTCTTT
TRBJ2-3 - - TRBV24-1 CATSDWKARRTTSTDTQYF TGTGCCACCAGTGATTGGAAGGCGAGGCGCACGACTAGCACAGATACGCAGTATTTT
TRBJ1-2 - TRBD1 TRBV4-3 CASSQRDRSYGYTF TGCGCCAGCAGCCAGCGGGACAGGAGCTATGGCTACACCTTC
TRBJ2-3 - - TRBV5-1 CASSRRGGRTDTDTQYF TGCGCCAGCAGCCGCAGAGGGGGTAGGACCGACACAGATACGCAGTATTTT
TRBJ2-7 once - TRBV6-5 CASSYMGLAYEQYF TGTGCCAGCAGTTACATGGGACTTGCCTACGAGCAGTACTTC
TRBJ1-2 - TRBD1 TRBV3-1/TRBV3-2 CASSHDYRGGYTF TGTGCCAGCAGCCACGATTACAGGGGAGGCTACACCTTC
TRBJ2-1 few TRBD2 TRBV7-6 CASSPDIPSGIAYNEQFF TGTGCCAGCAGCCCAGATATCCCTAGCGGGATCGCCTACAATGAGCAGTTCTTC
TRBJ2-1 - TRBD1 TRBV18 CASSPPIPRTGGGNEQFF TGTGCCAGCTCACCACCGATTCCGCGGACAGGGGGGGGAAATGAGCAGTTCTTC
TRBJ1-2 few - TRBV27 CASSSARTANYGYTF TGTGCCAGCAGTTCCGCTCGGACAGCCAACTATGGCTACACCTTC
TRBJ2-2 - - TRBV9 CASSKRLSNTGELFF TGTGCCAGCAGCAAGCGACTCTCGAACACCGGGGAGCTGTTTTTT
TRBJ2-5 - TRBD2 TRBV18 CASSPAGVETQYF TGTGCCAGCTCACCGGCGGGGGTGGAGACCCAGTACTTC